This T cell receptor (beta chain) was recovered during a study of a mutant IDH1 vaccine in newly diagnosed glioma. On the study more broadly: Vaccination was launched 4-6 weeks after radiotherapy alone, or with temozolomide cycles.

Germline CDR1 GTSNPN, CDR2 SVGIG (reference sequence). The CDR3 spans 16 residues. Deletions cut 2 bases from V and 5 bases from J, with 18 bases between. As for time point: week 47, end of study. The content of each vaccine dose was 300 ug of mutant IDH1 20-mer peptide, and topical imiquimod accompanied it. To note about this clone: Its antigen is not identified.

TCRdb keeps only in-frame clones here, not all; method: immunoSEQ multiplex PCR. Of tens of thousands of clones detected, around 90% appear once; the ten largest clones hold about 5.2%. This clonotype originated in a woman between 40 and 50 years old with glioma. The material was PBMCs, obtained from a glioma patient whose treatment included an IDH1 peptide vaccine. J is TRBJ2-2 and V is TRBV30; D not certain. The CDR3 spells CAWSPFGPSPTGELFF. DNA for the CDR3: TGTGCCTGGAGTCCCTTTGGACCTTCTCCAACCGGGGAGCTGTTTTTT.